This TCR beta chain was recovered during a study of blood T cell repertoires in COVID-19. TCRdb's table, derived via immunoSEQ multiplex PCR, lists solely in-frame clones and lacks some. This sample has about 350,000 clones, with around 90% found just once. V lost 5 bases to trimming and J lost 1 base, with 9 bases between them. Per the germline V gene, CDR1 is MDHEN and CDR2 is SYDVKM. This CDR3 region has 14 residues. Specimen: peripheral blood. The receptor was derived from a woman aged 55 to 70 with COVID-19, enrolled during active disease. This chain links TRBV28 with TRBJ1-5, with D perhaps TRBD1 (5 bases). The CDR3 nucleotides are TGTGCCAGCAGTGTTGGGGGGAGCAATCAGCCCCAGCATTTT. Translation: CASSVGGSNQPQHF. Variable domain in full (rest from reference TRBV28 and TRBJ1-5): DVKVTQSSRYLVKRTGEKVFLECVQDMDHENMFWYRQDPGLGLRLIYFSYDVKMKEKGDIPEGYSVSREKKERFSLILESASTNQTSMYLCASSVGGSNQPQHFGDGTRLSIL.